Listed below are T cell receptor beta chains from one sample, sequenced in a study of blood T cell repertoires in COVID-19. TCRdb keeps only in-frame clones here, not all; method: immunoSEQ multiplex PCR. The sample yields 72,000 or so clones, around 80% seen once. The material sequenced was peripheral blood. These receptors were collected from a human donor in a cohort sampled during active COVID-19. Each CDR3 is given with its conserved first and last residue.

J | V | CDR3
TRBJ2-3 | TRBV18 | CASSLPGFRREDTQYF
TRBJ1-5 | TRBV2 | CASTGRGSQPQHF
TRBJ2-5 | TRBV19 | CASSIGDFQETQYF
TRBJ1-5 | TRBV19 | CASSKQGARNPSQHF
TRBJ1-3 | TRBV6-5 | CASPVPISSGNTIYF
TRBJ1-2 | TRBV6-5 | CASSLTENYGYTF
TRBJ2-7 | TRBV27 | CASSPGGYEQYF
TRBJ2-3 | TRBV6-6 | CASTFGLAVTDTQYF
TRBJ2-3 | TRBV11-2 | CASSLVGGGSTDTQYF
TRBJ2-3 | TRBV18 | CASSTQTRTDTQYF
TRBJ2-1 | TRBV7-6 | CASSLAWGTTYNEQFF
TRBJ1-3 | TRBV7-2 | CASTPQGAGNTIYF
TRBJ1-6 | TRBV5-1 | CASSLGDTNSPLHF
TRBJ2-5 | TRBV28 | CASTALIGEGETQYF